The rows below give T cell receptor beta chains drawn from one sample of a study of blood T cell repertoires in COVID-19. This table comes from immunoSEQ multiplex PCR, and its TCRdb copy is limited to in-frame clones, with some not included. This sample has 450,000 to 500,000 clones; 70% to 90% occur once, and the top ten carry about 3%. Sequenced material: peripheral blood. Receptor source: a human donor in a cohort sampled during active COVID-19. Both conserved end residues are part of each CDR3. The D gene is left open where the match is weak. Where a row states a size, it is once, few, many or the class of an expanded clone; other rows omit it.

J: TRBJ2-3
V: TRBV2
size: once
D: TRBD2
DNA: TGTGCCAGCAGCAGACTAGCGGGAGGGCCGGATACGCAGTATTTT
CDR3: CASSRLAGGPDTQYF

J: TRBJ2-3
V: TRBV7-2
size: .
D: TRBD2
DNA: TGTGCCAGCAGCTTAGGGAGGGCTAGCGGAAATACGCAGTATTTT
CDR3: CASSLGRASGNTQYF

J: TRBJ2-1
V: TRBV15
size: .
D: TRBD2
DNA: TGTGCCACCAGCAGAGAGCGGGGACTAGCGGGGTACAATGAGCAGTTCTTC
CDR3: CATSRERGLAGYNEQFF

J: TRBJ2-1
V: TRBV15
size: .
D: .
DNA: TGTGCCACCAGCAGAGGAGGACTCGCACAATCCTACAATGAGCAGTTCTTC
CDR3: CATSRGGLAQSYNEQFF

J: TRBJ2-5
V: TRBV20-1
size: .
D: .
DNA: TGCAGTGCGGGTGGGGACAAGACCCAGTACTTC
CDR3: CSAGGDKTQYF

J: TRBJ1-5
V: TRBV6-5
size: once
D: .
DNA: TGTGCCAGCAGTTACGGGTGGGGCTCAGGGCAGCCCCAGCATTTT
CDR3: CASSYGWGSGQPQHF

J: TRBJ1-5
V: TRBV6-6
size: .
D: TRBD1
DNA: TGTGCCAGCAGTACCACAGGGGGTTATCAGCCCCAGCATTTT
CDR3: CASSTTGGYQPQHF

J: TRBJ1-2
V: TRBV12-3/TRBV12-4
size: .
D: TRBD1
DNA: TGTGCCAGCAGGGTAGGGGGCAATGGCTACACCTTC
CDR3: CASRVGGNGYTF

J: TRBJ2-7
V: TRBV5-1
size: .
D: TRBD1
DNA: TGCGCCAGCAGCTTGGACGGACAGGGCGACGAGCAGTACTTC
CDR3: CASSLDGQGDEQYF

J: TRBJ2-5
V: TRBV7-2
size: .
D: TRBD2
DNA: TGTGCCAGCAGCTCCGCTAGCGGGAGAGATGAGACCCAGTACTTC
CDR3: CASSSASGRDETQYF

J: TRBJ2-1
V: TRBV5-1
size: .
D: .
DNA: TGCGCCAGCAGCTTGGTACAGTCCCTATACAATGAGCAGTTCTTC
CDR3: CASSLVQSLYNEQFF

J: TRBJ2-7
V: TRBV27
size: once
D: TRBD2
DNA: TGTGCCAGCAGTCTTCGGCTAGCGGGGACCTACGAGCAGTACTTC
CDR3: CASSLRLAGTYEQYF

J: TRBJ2-3
V: TRBV4-1
size: .
D: TRBD1
DNA: TGCGCCAGCAGCCCCCCAGGGGGCTTCACAGATACGCAGTATTTT
CDR3: CASSPPGGFTDTQYF

J: TRBJ1-6
V: TRBV5-1
size: .
D: TRBD1
DNA: TGCGCCAGCAGCTTGGGGGACAGTCCCTATAATTCACCCCTCCACTTT
CDR3: CASSLGDSPYNSPLHF

J: TRBJ2-3
V: TRBV6-5
size: once
D: TRBD2
DNA: TGTGCCAGGAAGTCCGGGAGGGTTCTGACAGATACGCAGTATTTT
CDR3: CARKSGRVLTDTQYF

J: TRBJ1-3
V: TRBV4-2
size: .
D: .
DNA: TGTGCCAGCACCTCAACCTATCAGGGTGACGGAAACACCATATATTTT
CDR3: CASTSTYQGDGNTIYF

J: TRBJ2-7
V: TRBV3-1/TRBV3-2
size: few
D: TRBD2
DNA: TGTGCCAGCAGCCCCCGGGGAGCGGGGGCCCCCTACGAGCAGTACTTC
CDR3: CASSPRGAGAPYEQYF

J: TRBJ1-2
V: TRBV7-9
size: .
D: .
DNA: TGTGCCAGCAGCCAAGACAGGCCCTCTTATGGCTACACCTTC
CDR3: CASSQDRPSYGYTF